Sequencing of this T cell receptor (beta chain) was carried out in a study of blood T cell dynamics during melanoma immunotherapy. Study findings and constraints: PBMC repertoires of eventual disease-control patients split at W3 into clonality or diversity gains.

Time point given: week 3, after first cycle of checkpoint inhibitor. No patient had earlier systemic cancer treatment, concurrent immunosuppressants, or another active cancer. This clone showed up just a few times. The antigen is not known. TCRdb's copy holds only in-frame clones and misses some; the assay was immunoSEQ multiplex PCR. The sample yields thousands of clones, 88% seen once. V gave up 0 bases and J gave up 7 bases, with 10 bases separating them. CDR1 is SGHKS and CDR2 is YYEKEE in the germline V gene (reference sequence). This CDR3 has 13 residues. This chain connects TRBV5-5 to TRBJ1-1; D is undetermined. The TCR originated in a human donor with melanoma. The material was blood, obtained from a patient treated with checkpoint blockade. The CDR3 loop is CASSLEPRGEAFF. DNA for the CDR3: TGTGCCAGCAGCTTGGAACCTAGAGGTGAAGCTTTCTTT.